The 27 T cell receptor beta chains listed next were all sequenced from one sample in a study of cytomegalovirus exposure and HLA in healthy donors. PCR employed 60 Vbeta and 13 Jbeta primers. TCRdb's copy holds only in-frame clones and misses some; the assay was immunoSEQ multiplex PCR. The repertoire holds 110,000 or so clones, with about 78% as singletons. Sequencing was done on a sample of PBMCs. The receptors stem from a woman in her thirties in good health and CMV-seropositive.

V gene TRBV2 combines with J gene TRBJ1-5; possible D gene TRBD1, 6 bases. From germline, CDR1 is SNHLY and CDR2 FYNNEI. V lost 1 base to trimming and J lost 2 bases, with 6 bases between them. This CDR3 contains 14 residues. In DNA, the CDR3 is TGTGCCAGCAGTGAAGACAGGGGCAATCAGCCCCAGCATTTT. It codes for CASSEDRGNQPQHF.

The chain carries TRBV29-1 and TRBJ1-2, with 7 bases that match TRBD1. Per the germline V gene, CDR1 is SQVTM and CDR2 is ANQGSEA. Unmatched junction bases numbered 13, after V lost 8 bases and J lost 4 bases. The CDR3 is 14 residues long. The CDR3 DNA reads TGCAGCTCTTGTCAGGACAGGAGCTGCTATGGCTACACCTTC. Translation gives CSSCQDRSCYGYTF.

This clone was seen once. J is TRBJ1-1 and V is TRBV2; maybe TRBD1 (5 bases). The CDR3 runs 14 residues. Trimming stripped 3 bases from V and 6 bases from J, with 14 bases between. Germline V gene sequence: CDR1 SNHLY, CDR2 FYNNEI. CDR3 residues: CASSDAGFAPEAFF. CDR3 nucleotides: TGTGCCAGCAGTGACGCAGGGTTTGCCCCTGAAGCTTTCTTT. Together with reference TRBV2 and TRBJ1-1, the CDR3 gives the full variable domain: EPEVTQTPSHQVTQMGQEVILRCVPISNHLYFYWYRQILGQKVEFLVSFYNNEISEKSEIFDDQFSVERPDGSNFTLKIRSTKLEDSAMYFCASSDAGFAPEAFFGQGTRLTVV.

The chain recombines TRBV9 with TRBJ2-2; TRBD1 might be the D (5 bases). Germline lookup yields CDR1 SGDLS and CDR2 YYNGEE. The CDR3 length is 15 residues. V lost 0 bases, J lost 5 bases, and 11 bases lay in between. Here the CDR3 reads CASSVEGRGTGELFF. The CDR3 bases are TGTGCCAGCAGCGTAGAGGGGCGAGGAACCGGGGAGCTGTTTTTT.

The rearrangement joins TRBV6-5 to TRBJ2-7, with 11 bases that match TRBD2. The CDR3 has 15 residues. Germline-derived CDR1 and CDR2 are MNHEY and SVGAGI. J was trimmed by 4 bases and V by 5 bases; bases with no gene match: 7. The CDR3 loop reads CASSTGLADLYEQYF. The CDR3 DNA sequence: TGTGCCAGCAGTACGGGACTAGCGGACCTATACGAGCAGTACTTC.

The chain employs TRBV19 and TRBJ1-1, with D hard to call. CDR3 size: 15 residues. V dropped 2 bases and J dropped 4 bases, with 14 bases sitting between them. Germline V CDR1 and CDR2: LNHDA, SQIVND (reference sequence). The CDR3 spells CASSISRYLSTEAFF. The CDR3 coding sequence is TGTGCCAGTAGTATATCTCGCTATCTGAGCACTGAAGCTTTCTTT.

CDR3 sequence (DNA): TGCGCCACCTCGGGCGGGGGCCCGGGGAACATTCAGTACTTC. It is translated as CATSGGGPGNIQYF. The chain joins TRBV10-1 to TRBJ2-4; D is possibly TRBD2 (7 bases). CDR3 length: 14 amino acids. Trimming shortened V by 10 bases and J by 7 bases, and 20 bases separated the two germline ends. Germline V lookup: CDR1 WNHNN, CDR2 SYGVQD (reference sequence).

With regard to this clone: Germline is not matched at one junction end, which may reflect a read error. V usage is TRBV10-3 and J usage is TRBJ1-1; D might be TRBD1 (6 bases). Germline V gene lookup returns CDR1 ENHRY and CDR2 SYGVKD. This CDR3 region has 14 residues. The CDR3 nucleotides read TGTGCCACCAGTGAGGGCAGGGGGAACACTGAAGCTTTCTTT. It translates to CATSEGRGNTEAFF.

The V gene is TRBV2, the J gene TRBJ1-1; D is ambiguous. Germline-derived CDR1 and CDR2 are SNHLY and FYNNEI. V was shortened by 6 bases and J by 3 bases, with 11 bases between the two germline ends. The CDR3 is 13 amino acids. CDR3 amino acids: CASSPDPDTEAFF. The CDR3 bases are TGTGCCAGCAGCCCCGATCCGGACACTGAAGCTTTCTTT. The full variable domain, in which reference TRBV2 and TRBJ1-1 provide the parts outside the CDR3, is EPEVTQTPSHQVTQMGQEVILRCVPISNHLYFYWYRQILGQKVEFLVSFYNNEISEKSEIFDDQFSVERPDGSNFTLKIRSTKLEDSAMYFCASSPDPDTEAFFGQGTRLTVV.

The V and J genes are TRBV6-6 and TRBJ1-1; D gene unclear. V shed 2 bases and J shed 4 bases, with 8 bases lying between them. Per germline, CDR1 MNHNY and CDR2 SVGAGI (reference sequence). The CDR3 sequence is 13 residues long. The CDR3 nucleotides are TGTGCCAGCAGTTACACCACAAGCACTGAAGCTTTCTTT. Translated: CASSYTTSTEAFF.

The chain couples TRBV29-1 to TRBJ1-2; 11 bases match TRBD1. There are 15 residues in the CDR3. Germline CDR1 reads SQVTM; CDR2 reads ANQGSEA. V shed 4 bases and J 6 bases; nucleotides not matched to a gene: 10. The CDR3 here is CSVGLGTGGANGYTF. The CDR3 region has the DNA TGCAGCGTTGGCCTTGGGACAGGGGGGGCGAATGGCTACACCTTC.

This chain connects TRBV30 to TRBJ1-1; unclear D gene. V dropped 0 bases and J dropped 1 base, with 6 bases sitting between them. Germline loops: CDR1 GTSNPN, CDR2 SVGIG (reference sequence). CDR3 size: 13 residues. CDR3 sequence (DNA): TGTGCCTGGAGTGTACCAGGGAACACTGAAGCTTTCTTT. Its translation is CAWSVPGNTEAFF.

The chain is built from TRBV19 and TRBJ2-1, with D possibly TRBD2 on 6 matching bases. V shed 1 base and J shed 7 bases, with 14 bases lying between them. Germline CDR1 reads LNHDA; CDR2 reads SQIVND (reference sequence). The length of the CDR3 is 15 residues. The CDR3 sequence is CASSIGIGSWNEQFF. CDR3 nucleotides: TGTGCCAGTAGTATAGGGATCGGGAGTTGGAATGAGCAGTTCTTC.

The chain combines TRBV6-5 with TRBJ2-5, with a weak D call TRBD2 (5 bases). Germline values: CDR1 MNHEY, CDR2 SVGAGI. The CDR3 totals 15 residues. Trimming shortened V by 0 bases and J by 7 bases, and 15 bases separated the two germline ends. CDR3 residues: CASSYSPLPGGTQYF. The CDR3 DNA is TGTGCCAGCAGTTACTCACCACTACCCGGAGGGACCCAGTACTTC.

The chain employs TRBV12-5 and TRBJ2-3, with a possible D match to TRBD2 (6 bases). The CDR3 consists of 16 residues. CDR1 and CDR2 (germline): LGHNT, FRNRAP. Trimming stripped 0 bases from V and 2 bases from J, with 12 bases between. The CDR3 DNA follows: TGTGCTAGTGGTTTGGTACATTCGGGGGTCACAGATACGCAGTATTTT. Residues: CASGLVHSGVTDTQYF.

This clone was picked up a small number of times. The chain joins TRBV21-1 to TRBJ2-7; TRBD2 reflects the table's D call only, with no check against the DNA. TRBV21-1 is a pseudogene segment. This CDR3 region has 17 residues. In nucleotides, the CDR3 is TGTGCCAGCAGTGGTTCTAGCGGGGGGGATAGCTCCTACGAGCAGTACTTC. It is translated as CASSGSSGGDSSYEQYF.

This rearrangement joins TRBV5-1 to TRBJ2-5; 10 positions match TRBD2. Gene TRBJ2-7 matches the end of the DNA better, so the J call may be wrong. Germline V gives CDR1 SGHRS, CDR2 YFSETQ. The CDR3 sequence is 20 residues long. The CDR3 region has the DNA TGCGCCAGCAGCCTACGGACTAGCGGAGGGACGGAGCGAATCCCCTACGAGCAGTACTTC. Amino acids: CASSLRTSGGTERIPYEQYF.

CDR3 nucleotides: TGTGCCAGCAGTACCGAACAGGGGGATCAGCCCCAGCATTTT. Translated, it gives CASSTEQGDQPQHF. This sequence joins TRBV27 and TRBJ1-5, with 8 bases lining up with TRBD1. The length of the CDR3 is 14 residues. The trim removed 5 bases at V and 5 bases at J, leaving 5 bases unmatched. CDR1 is MNHEY and CDR2 is SMNVEV in the germline V gene (reference sequence).

J is TRBJ2-1 and V is TRBV7-3; 12 bases line up with TRBD2. V was clipped by 5 bases and J by 2 bases; unmatched bases: 10. In germline, CDR1 is SGHTA, CDR2 FQGTGA. The CDR3 length is 18 residues. CDR3 DNA sequence: TGTGCCAGCAGCCCCAACCCAGGACTAGCGGGAACCTACAATGAGCAGTTCTTC. Translation gives CASSPNPGLAGTYNEQFF.

The rearrangement joins TRBV7-3 to TRBJ1-3, with D perhaps matching TRBD1 (5 bases). The CDR3 consists of 14 residues. V lost 4 bases and J 0 bases, leaving 7 bases between the germline ends. CDR1 SGHTA and CDR2 FQGTGA come from the germline V gene. In DNA form, the CDR3 reads TGTGCCAGCAGCTCGGACATCTCTGGAAACACCATATATTTT. Protein sequence: CASSSDISGNTIYF. Based on the CDR3 plus reference TRBV7-3 and TRBJ1-3, the full variable domain is GAGVSQTPSNKVTEKGKYVELRCDPISGHTALYWYRQSLGQGPEFLIYFQGTGAADDSGLPNDRFFAVRPEGSVSTLKIQRTERGDSAVYLCASSSDISGNTIYFGEGSWLTVV.

This chain connects TRBV6-1 to TRBJ2-2; 7 nucleotides agree with TRBD2. CDR1 is MNHNS and CDR2 is SASEGT in the germline V gene. The CDR3 has 14 amino acids. The ends lost 8 bases at V and 6 bases at J; junction bases unmatched: 9. CDR3 nucleotide sequence: TGTGCCAGCCGGCCGGGGGGATTGGCCGGGGAGCTGTTTTTT. Translating it yields CASRPGGLAGELFF.

This clone was picked up a small number of times. This chain joins TRBV19 and TRBJ1-1; TRBD1 matches at 7 bases. V shed 9 bases and J 4 bases; nucleotides not matched to a gene: 11. Germline CDR1 is LNHDA and CDR2 is SQIVND (reference sequence). This CDR3 spans 14 amino acids. CDR3 loop: CASTRTGVGTEAFF. For the CDR3, the DNA is TGTGCCAGCACCAGAACAGGGGTGGGCACTGAAGCTTTCTTT.

The genes are TRBV7-3 and TRBJ1-1; 10 bases match TRBD1. The ends lost 6 bases at V and 4 bases at J; junction bases unmatched: 11. In germline, CDR1 is SGHTA, CDR2 FQGTGA. The CDR3 consists of 16 residues. The CDR3 reads CASRFTGTGVSTEAFF. The CDR3, as DNA: TGTGCCAGCAGGTTCACCGGGACAGGGGTTTCCACTGAAGCTTTCTTT.

The chain is built from TRBV7-8 and TRBJ2-2; no clear D gene. With 6 bases removed from V and 0 bases from J, the gap between germline ends came to 5 bases. Germline CDR1 and CDR2: SGHVS and FQNEAQ. The CDR3 totals 13 residues. The CDR3 reads CASRAANTGELFF. In nucleotides, the CDR3 is TGTGCCAGCAGGGCCGCGAACACCGGGGAGCTGTTTTTT.

This chain links TRBV29-1 with TRBJ1-1; 10 bases match TRBD1. The CDR3 sequence is 14 residues long. Germline V CDR1 and CDR2: SQVTM, ANQGSEA. Trimming cost V 1 base and J 4 bases; bases outside gene matches: 3. The CDR3 region is CSVEGRQGATEAFF. The DNA for the CDR3 is TGCAGCGTTGAAGGCCGACAGGGGGCCACTGAAGCTTTCTTT.

This clone was recorded once. V and J are TRBV2 and TRBJ2-6; 10 positions agree with TRBD1. The CDR3 sequence is 20 residues long. J was trimmed by 0 bases and V by 1 base; bases with no gene match: 9. The germline V gene has CDR1 SNHLY and CDR2 FYNNEI. The CDR3: CASSEGKGQGLTSGANVLTF. CDR3 DNA sequence: TGTGCCAGCAGTGAAGGAAAGGGACAGGGGCTTACCTCTGGGGCCAACGTCCTGACTTTC.

The V call is TRBV27, the J call TRBJ2-3, with 11 bases fitting TRBD2. Trimming at V came to 6 bases and at J to 1 base, leaving 3 bases not matched to a gene. CDR1 and CDR2 (germline): MNHEY, SMNVEV (reference sequence). This CDR3 spans 15 amino acids. The CDR3 DNA is TGTGCCAGCAGCAGACTAGCGGGACGCACAGATACGCAGTATTTT. Translation: CASSRLAGRTDTQYF.